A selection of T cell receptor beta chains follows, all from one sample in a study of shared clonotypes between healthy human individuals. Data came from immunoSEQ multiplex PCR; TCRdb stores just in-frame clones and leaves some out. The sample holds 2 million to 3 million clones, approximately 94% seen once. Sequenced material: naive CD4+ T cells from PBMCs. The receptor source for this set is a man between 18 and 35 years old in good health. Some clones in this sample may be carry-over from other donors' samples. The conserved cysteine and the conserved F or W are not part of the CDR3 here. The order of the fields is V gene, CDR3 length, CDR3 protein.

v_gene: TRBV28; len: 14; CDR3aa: ASSPQTGSGVDGYT
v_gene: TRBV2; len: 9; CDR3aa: ATSTGKGYT
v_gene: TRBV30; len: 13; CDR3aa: AWRYNGRGTYEQY
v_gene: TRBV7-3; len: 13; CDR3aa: ASSLYRQDRYEQY
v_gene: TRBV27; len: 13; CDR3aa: ASSSTGVRTYEQY
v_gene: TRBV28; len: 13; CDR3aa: ASIATGAYSQPQH
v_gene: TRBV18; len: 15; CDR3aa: ASSPVLTSGSYNEQF
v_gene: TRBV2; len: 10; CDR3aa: ASSEAVYEQY
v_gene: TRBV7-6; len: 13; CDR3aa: ASSFGDFGYNEQF
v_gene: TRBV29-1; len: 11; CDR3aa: SVGVPSTDTQY
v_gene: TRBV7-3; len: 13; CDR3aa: ASSLRAESSYEQY
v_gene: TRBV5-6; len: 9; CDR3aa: ASSLWGTQY
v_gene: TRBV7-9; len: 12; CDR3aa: ASSLGQGDHEQY
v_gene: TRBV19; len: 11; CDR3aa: ASRRSGANVLT
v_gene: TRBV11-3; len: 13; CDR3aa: ASSSYRVGYNEQF
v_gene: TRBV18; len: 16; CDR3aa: ASSPPSGLAGGPDTQY
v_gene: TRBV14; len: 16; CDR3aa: ASSQWAGAPSGYNEQF
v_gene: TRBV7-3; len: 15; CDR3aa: ASSLTSGSPAYNEQF
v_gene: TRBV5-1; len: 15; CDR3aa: ASSLTSKTGRSYEQY
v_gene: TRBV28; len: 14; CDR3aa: ASSDETGIPIYEQY
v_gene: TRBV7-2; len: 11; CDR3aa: ASSLEQGDTQY
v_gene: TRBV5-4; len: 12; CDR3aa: ASSATREGQPQH
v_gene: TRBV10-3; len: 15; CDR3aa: AISAPSSGPYSYEQY
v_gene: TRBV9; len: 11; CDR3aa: ASSRDRNYGYT
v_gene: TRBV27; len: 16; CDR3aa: ASSLTIRQGSSYNEQF
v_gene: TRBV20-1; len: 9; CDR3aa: SAPPALGYT
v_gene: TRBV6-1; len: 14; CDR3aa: ASSDGPGVGNYGYT
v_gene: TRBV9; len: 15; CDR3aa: ASSVGLAGGRTDTQY
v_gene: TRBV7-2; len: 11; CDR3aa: ASRPRADTEAF
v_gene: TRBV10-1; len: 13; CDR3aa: ASPPGGEIGTEAF
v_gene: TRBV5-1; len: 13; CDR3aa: ASSLALAAKETQY
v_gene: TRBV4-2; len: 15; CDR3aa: ASSQDPIAGGEYEQY
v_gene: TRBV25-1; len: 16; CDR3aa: ASSELAPGGRGANVLT
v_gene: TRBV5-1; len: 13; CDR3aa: ASSLYGGPNYGYT
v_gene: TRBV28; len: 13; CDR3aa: ASSSAGHPNQPQH
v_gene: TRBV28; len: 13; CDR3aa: ASSPADRTLEKLF
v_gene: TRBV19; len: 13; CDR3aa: ASPLRGPAEEKLF
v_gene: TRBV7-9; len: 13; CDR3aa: ASSFRAARLDTQY
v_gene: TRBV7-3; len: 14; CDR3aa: ASSLGVAGATDTQY
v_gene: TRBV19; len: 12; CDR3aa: ASSIELETYEQY
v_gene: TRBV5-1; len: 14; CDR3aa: ASSLAVTGGWETQY
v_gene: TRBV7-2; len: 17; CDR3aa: ASSSSPRLAGPFYNEQF
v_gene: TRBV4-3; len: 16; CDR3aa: ASSQVASGRGAYNEQF
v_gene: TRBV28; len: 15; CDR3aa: ASSLAFGGSAYNEQF
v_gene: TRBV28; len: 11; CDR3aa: ASSFDSLDTQY
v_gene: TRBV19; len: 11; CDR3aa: ASSIRSYNEQF
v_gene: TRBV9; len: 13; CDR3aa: ASSTMEGARETQY
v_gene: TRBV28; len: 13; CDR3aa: ASSRRTGTNYGYT
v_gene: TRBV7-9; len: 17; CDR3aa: ASSRTKGSGRANTGELF
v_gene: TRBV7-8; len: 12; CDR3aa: ASSFPGGAEKLF